The 15 T cell receptor beta chains given below trace back to one sample, sequenced in a study of blood T cells in healthy people across ages. Next came a second PCR, run for about 6 to 11 cycles, which used a sample-barcoded 5' primer along with a J-beta primer mix. TCRdb itself ran the 5' RACE reads through MiXCR, one entry per CDR3 protein. Here the sample spans around 1.5 million distinct CDR3 sequences, 30% to 40% being singletons. The sequencing sample was made of blood. These receptors originate from a woman in her twenties or thirties in good health.

This sequence joins TRBV10-1 and TRBJ2-3, with 9 bases lining up with TRBD1. The CDR3 totals 16 residues. J lost 3 bases, V lost 2 bases, and 6 bases had no gene match. In germline, CDR1 is WNHNN, CDR2 SYGVQD (reference sequence). The CDR3 region has the DNA TGCGCCAGCAGTGAGGGACAGGGGTCAGGGACAGATACGCAGTATTTT. It translates to CASSEGQGSGTDTQYF.

This clonotype has ten or more counts. The V gene is TRBV11-2, the J gene TRBJ2-1, with D perhaps matching TRBD1 (6 bases). The CDR3 runs to 16 residues. The germline V gene has CDR1 SGHAT and CDR2 FQNNGV. V lost 4 bases and J lost 5, with 18 bases in between. The CDR3 DNA reads as TGTGCCAGCAGCTCACCCCGGGACATAGGGCACAATGAGCAGTTCTTC. It specifies CASSSPRDIGHNEQFF.

In its sample, this clonotype was seen a few times. One junction end disagrees with the germline gene, perhaps due to a read error. This chain connects TRBV11-2 to TRBJ2-1; 11 nucleotides align to TRBD2. The CDR3 covers 17 residues. Germline values: CDR1 SGHAT, CDR2 FQNNGV. The CDR3 protein is CASSSLAGGSSYSEQFF. As DNA, the CDR3 is TGTGCCAGCAGCTCCCTAGCGGGGGGTTCATCCTACAGTGAGCAGTTCTTC.

The chain employs TRBV7-2 and TRBJ1-5; D unresolved. V shed 5 bases and J shed 9 bases, with 14 bases lying between them. This CDR3 is built from 13 residues. Germline assignment: CDR1 SGHTA and CDR2 FQGNSA. CDR3 region: CASSLPSLRPQHF. Written as DNA, the CDR3 is TGTGCCAGCAGCCTGCCCTCCCTGAGGCCCCAGCATTTT.

Only a few counts were recorded for this clonotype. V usage is TRBV4-1 and J usage is TRBJ1-1; tentative D call: TRBD1 (5 bases). V was shortened by 3 bases and J by 7 bases, with 15 bases between the two germline ends. The CDR3 runs to 14 residues. Germline CDR1 MGHRA, CDR2 YSYEKL. The CDR3, as DNA: TGCGCCAGCAGCCACGGATTCCGGGACGGTGAAGCTTTCTTT. It is translated as CASSHGFRDGEAFF.

This clonotype was seen repeatedly, ten times or more. The chain links TRBV29-1 to TRBJ2-5, with 9 bases matching TRBD2. The CDR3 extends over 13 amino acids. The germline V gene has CDR1 SQVTM and CDR2 ANQGSEA. V was clipped by 5 bases and J by 5 bases; unmatched bases: 6. The CDR3 sequence is CSVIAGERETQYF. DNA for the CDR3: TGCAGCGTTATAGCGGGAGAGCGGGAGACCCAGTACTTC.

The sample holds a few counts of this clonotype. This chain links TRBV6-1 with TRBJ2-7; TRBD2 matches at 8 bases. The CDR3 has 15 amino acids. V trimming: 10 bases; J trimming: 1 base; junction bases outside the gene matches: 12. CDR1 is MNHNS, CDR2 SASEGT, per germline. This CDR3 reads CAIRRGGGSSYEQYF. CDR3 nucleotide sequence: TGTGCCATCCGTCGAGGCGGGGGGAGTTCCTACGAGCAGTACTTC.

The chain is built from TRBV7-9 and TRBJ2-1; TRBD1 agrees at 7 bases. The V segment lost 6 bases and the J segment 1 base; nucleotides outside the gene matches: 18. This CDR3 is built from 19 residues. In germline, CDR1 is SEHNR, CDR2 FQNEAQ (reference sequence). CDR3 nucleotide sequence: TGTGCCAGCAGGGCAGCCCTGGGACAGCCGAACTGGTCCTACAATGAGCAGTTCTTC. Its protein product is CASRAALGQPNWSYNEQFF.

Comments on this clonotype: This may stem from a read error, because a much larger clone lies one nucleotide away. The chain recombines TRBV10-3 with TRBJ1-5, with D maybe TRBD1 (6 bases). CDR3 length: 15 amino acids. Per germline, CDR1 ENHRY and CDR2 SYGVKD. In DNA, the CDR3 is TGTGCCATCAGAGAGTCAAAGGGGGGTGGTCAGCCCCAGCATTTT. As protein: CAIRESKGGGQPQHF.

This clonotype appeared a few times. The chain couples TRBV7-6 to TRBJ2-1; 10 positions match TRBD1. The CDR3 covers 16 residues. The germline V gene encodes CDR1 SGHVS and CDR2 FNYEAQ. The J segment lost 7 bases and the V segment lost 3 bases, leaving 9 bases of the junction unmatched. The CDR3 nucleotides are TGTGCCAGCAGCTTCTCCGGGGACAGGGGAAGAAATGAGCAGTTCTTC. Translation: CASSFSGDRGRNEQFF.

V usage is TRBV27 and J usage is TRBJ2-3, with D maybe TRBD2 (6 bases). Trimming took off 3 bases at V and 5 bases at J, with 12 bases between the two ends. The germline gives CDR1 MNHEY, CDR2 SMNVEV (reference sequence). This CDR3 comprises 14 residues. The CDR3 bases are TGTGCCAGCAGTTTCGGTGGCGGGATAGATACGCAGTATTTT. Its protein is CASSFGGGIDTQYF.

The chain carries TRBV18 and TRBJ2-5, with 11 bases identical to TRBD2. Trimming at V came to 5 bases and at J to 6 bases, leaving 5 bases not matched to a gene. The CDR3 is made up of 14 amino acids. CDR1 and CDR2 from the germline V gene are KGHSH and LQKENI. The CDR3 DNA reads TGTGCCAGCTCATTCGGGACTAGCGGCAAGACCCAGTACTTC. Its protein product is CASSFGTSGKTQYF. Full variable domain (missing parts from reference TRBV18 and TRBJ2-5): NAGVMQNPRHLVRRRGQEARLRCSPMKGHSHVYWYRQLPEEGLKFMVYLQKENIIDESGMPKERFSAEFPKEGPSILRIQQVVRGDSAAYFCASSFGTSGKTQYFGPGTRLLVL.

The chain uses TRBV20-1 and TRBJ2-5, with a possible D match to TRBD1 (6 bases). The CDR3 contains 14 residues. CDR1 is DFQATT and CDR2 is SNEGSKA in the germline V gene (reference sequence). The V end was cut by 0 bases, the J end by 9 bases, with 17 bases between. The CDR3 nucleotides read TGCAGTGCTAGAGATCTACAGGGCCCGAGGGCCCAGTACTTC. Residues: CSARDLQGPRAQYF.

This clonotype was seen only a few times. The genes are TRBV12-3 or TRBV12-4 and TRBJ1-1, with 8 bases matching TRBD1. CDR3 length: 16 residues. Trimming cost V 7 bases and J 0 bases; bases outside gene matches: 10. CDR3 coding DNA: TGTGCCAGCATCGCTCGATCGACAGGGGTGAACACTGAAGCTTTCTTT. Amino acid sequence: CASIARSTGVNTEAFF.

This clonotype appeared a few times. This sequence joins TRBV7-9 and TRBJ2-5, with TRBD2 matching 12 bases. J was trimmed by 5 bases and V by 5 bases; bases with no gene match: 6. The CDR3 covers 15 residues. Germline-derived CDR1 and CDR2 are SEHNR and FQNEAQ (reference sequence). CDR3 loop: CASSLWTSGVETQYF. CDR3 nucleotide sequence: TGTGCCAGCAGCCTCTGGACTAGCGGGGTTGAGACCCAGTACTTC.